The rows below give T cell receptor beta chains drawn from one sample of a study of OX40 agonist ivuxolimab in advanced cancers. TCRdb keeps only in-frame clones here, not all; method: immunoSEQ multiplex PCR. The sample includes 33,000 or so clones, about 90% of them seen just once. This sample comprised CD4+ or CD8+ T cells sorted from blood, obtained in a trial of the OX40 agonist ivuxolimab. Receptors originate from an adult with an advanced solid tumor such as melanoma, head and neck, liver or kidney cancer. Both conserved end residues are part of each CDR3. D genes are given only for firm matches. Size values are once, few and many counts, or a class for expanded clones, and some rows have none.

cdr3_nt,cdr3_aa,v_call,clone_size,d_call,j_call
TGTGCCAGCAGTTACTCGGCTAGCGGGAGTACCGAGCAGTACTTC,CASSYSASGSTEQYF,TRBV6-6,-,TRBD2,TRBJ2-7
TGTGCCAGCAGCCTTGGGCCTCCGAGCTCCTACAATGAGCAGTTCTTC,CASSLGPPSSYNEQFF,TRBV6-6,-,-,TRBJ2-1
TGCGCCAGCAGCGCGGGACAGGGAGGCTACGAGCAGTACTTC,CASSAGQGGYEQYF,TRBV5-1,-,TRBD1,TRBJ2-7
TGCGCCAGCAGCCAAGGGACAGGGGGTGTGGACACTGAAGCTTTCTTT,CASSQGTGGVDTEAFF,TRBV4-1,-,TRBD1,TRBJ1-1
TGTGCCAGCAGCAAGGGGCGGGAGTCCTACGAGCAGTACTTC,CASSKGRESYEQYF,TRBV6-5,-,TRBD2,TRBJ2-7
TGCGCCAGCAGCTTGGAACCCAACAATGAGCAGTTCTTC,CASSLEPNNEQFF,TRBV5-1,-,-,TRBJ2-1
TGTGCCAGCAGTTCGAGAGGGAGGGGCGTTTCACCCCTCCACTTT,CASSSRGRGVSPLHF,TRBV27,once,-,TRBJ1-6
TGTGCCAGTAAACTAGCGGGAGGGTCCGGGGAGCTGTTTTTT,CASKLAGGSGELFF,TRBV19,few,TRBD2,TRBJ2-2
TGTGCCAGCAGCTTAGGGCGCCTAAGTAATGAGCAGTTCTTC,CASSLGRLSNEQFF,TRBV11-3,-,-,TRBJ2-1
TGTGCCAGCAGCGTAGATGAGGGCCTGCTAGTAGAGCAGTTCTTC,CASSVDEGLLVEQFF,TRBV9,-,-,TRBJ2-1
TGTGCCATCAGTGAGTCGAGGGCCCGGGACAGAAGTTATGGCTACACCTTC,CAISESRARDRSYGYTF,TRBV10-3,-,TRBD1,TRBJ1-2
TGTGCCAGCAGCCCCAGGGGATGGGGTACAGAGACCCAGTACTTC,CASSPRGWGTETQYF,TRBV5-6,-,-,TRBJ2-5
TGTGCCAGCAGCAACAGGGGGCCCTACGGCTACACCTTC,CASSNRGPYGYTF,TRBV27,-,TRBD1,TRBJ1-2
TGTGCCAGCTCAGACCCGTTTACCTACGAGCAGTACTTC,CASSDPFTYEQYF,TRBV18,-,-,TRBJ2-7
TGTGCCAGCAGCTTACGAGAGGGAGGGCCTTATGAGCAGTTCTTC,CASSLREGGPYEQFF,TRBV7-2,-,TRBD2,TRBJ2-1
TGTGCCAGCAGTTATGGTAATTCACCCCTCCACTTT,CASSYGNSPLHF,TRBV6-5,-,-,TRBJ1-6
TGTGCCAGCAGTGTTATTTGGGGGGCTGAAGCTTTCTTT,CASSVIWGAEAFF,TRBV2,-,-,TRBJ1-1
TGTGCCAGCAGCCAACCGGGCGGCTCCCACGAGCAGTACTTC,CASSQPGGSHEQYF,TRBV5-6,once,-,TRBJ2-7
TGTGCCAGCAGCCCGCGAGGAGGGCAAGTAAACCGGGCCGGGGAGCTGTTTTTT,CASSPRGGQVNRAGELFF,TRBV7-2,-,-,TRBJ2-2
TGTGCCAGCGACATGTACCAAGAGACCCAGTACTTC,CASDMYQETQYF,TRBV2,-,-,TRBJ2-5
TGTGCCATCCCCCCGAAGGACACTGAAGCTTTCTTT,CAIPPKDTEAFF,TRBV6-5,-,-,TRBJ1-1
TGTGCCAGCAGCTTAGCGACCAGGGTCAATGAGCAGTTCTTC,CASSLATRVNEQFF,TRBV7-9,-,-,TRBJ2-1
TGTGCCAGCAGCTTGGACAGCTATGGCTACACCTTC,CASSLDSYGYTF,TRBV5-5,-,-,TRBJ1-2
TGTGCCACCAGATTTGACAGGACCCAAACTGAAGCTTTCTTT,CATRFDRTQTEAFF,TRBV15,once,-,TRBJ1-1
TGTGCCAGCAGCTTGTTGGCAGGGGACAATGAGCAGTTCTTC,CASSLLAGDNEQFF,TRBV7-9,-,-,TRBJ2-1
TGTGCCAGCACAGAGGGAGGGCTCCAAGAGACCCAGTACTTC,CASTEGGLQETQYF,TRBV6-5,-,TRBD2,TRBJ2-5
TGTGCCAGCAGCCCACCTTTAGGGGGACGGGACATTCAGTACTTC,CASSPPLGGRDIQYF,TRBV5-8,-,-,TRBJ2-4
TGTGCCAGCTCACAGTCGGGACTAGCGGGAGTCGAGCAGTACTTC,CASSQSGLAGVEQYF,TRBV18,-,TRBD2,TRBJ2-7
TGTGCCAGCAGCCCCCAGACTGGACCCTATGGCTACACCTTC,CASSPQTGPYGYTF,TRBV7-2,-,-,TRBJ1-2
TGTGCCAGCAGTCAGTCTGACCGGGGCCGGAAGCAGTTCTTC,CASSQSDRGRKQFF,TRBV6-6,-,-,TRBJ2-1
TGTGCCACCAGCAGACCAAGCGGGATCTCCTACAATGAGCAGTTCTTC,CATSRPSGISYNEQFF,TRBV15,-,TRBD2,TRBJ2-1
TGCGCCAGCAGCTTAAGACTAGCGGGACAATCCCAAGAGACCCAGTACTTC,CASSLRLAGQSQETQYF,TRBV5-1,-,TRBD2,TRBJ2-5
TGTGCCAGCAGCAATGAGAGTGGCTACACCTTC,CASSNESGYTF,TRBV6-5,-,-,TRBJ1-2
TGTGCCAGCAGTTTAAGGAGGGGGGCGTCAGGAGGCTACACCTTC,CASSLRRGASGGYTF,TRBV28,medium-sized,-,TRBJ1-2
TGTGCCAGTAGTATAGCAACCGGGGGGCAGCCCCAGCATTTT,CASSIATGGQPQHF,TRBV19,-,-,TRBJ1-5
TGTGCCAGCTCACCACCGACTAGCGGGATCTACGAGCAGTACTTC,CASSPPTSGIYEQYF,TRBV18,-,TRBD2,TRBJ2-7
TGTGCCAGCAGCCCCCAGTCGCGGGAGTGGCTGTACTTC,CASSPQSREWLYF,TRBV13,-,TRBD2,TRBJ2-7
TGTGCCAGCAGCTTACGGGGTCCGGGTGAAAAACTGTTTTTT,CASSLRGPGEKLFF,TRBV5-6,-,-,TRBJ1-4
TGTGCCAGCACCTTGGATCAGCCGGTCACCGGGGAGCTGTTTTTT,CASTLDQPVTGELFF,TRBV27,-,-,TRBJ2-2
TGTGCTAGCAGCTCTTCAGAAAACACTGAAGCTTTCTTT,CASSSSENTEAFF,TRBV7-9,-,-,TRBJ1-1
TGTGCCAGCAGCGTAGGGATCAACACTGAAGCTTTCTTT,CASSVGINTEAFF,TRBV9,-,-,TRBJ1-1
TGTGCCAGCTTGGGACCAAACACCGGGGAGCTGTTTTTT,CASLGPNTGELFF,TRBV25-1,-,-,TRBJ2-2
TGTGCCAGCAGCGTAGGGGCGGGAGGATATACCGGGGAGCTGTTTTTT,CASSVGAGGYTGELFF,TRBV9,-,TRBD2,TRBJ2-2
TGCGCCAGCAGCCCCACTTTAAGGGGCCAAGGGATGGAACAGCCCCAGCATTTT,CASSPTLRGQGMEQPQHF,TRBV5-1,-,-,TRBJ1-5
TGTGCCAGCAGCTCCCGACACCACGAAGCTTTCTTT,CASSSRHHEAFF,TRBV13,-,-,TRBJ1-1
TGTGCCAGCAGCGGGATCTACTACGAGCAGTACTTC,CASSGIYYEQYF,TRBV5-6,few,-,TRBJ2-7
TGTGCCAGCAGCTTGGGGGACGCTGGGAGCTATGGCTACACCTTC,CASSLGDAGSYGYTF,TRBV5-4,-,-,TRBJ1-2
TGTGCCAGCAGCTGGGAGAGGGAGGGAGCTTTCTTT,CASSWEREGAFF,TRBV5-4,-,-,TRBJ1-1
TGTGCCAGCAGTACCAGGACTAGCGGGACAGATACGCAGTATTTT,CASSTRTSGTDTQYF,TRBV6-5,-,TRBD2,TRBJ2-3
TGTGCCAGCAGCGAAACCCGGGCCTCGGGCCAAGAGACCCAGTACTTC,CASSETRASGQETQYF,TRBV9,-,-,TRBJ2-5
TGTGCCAGCAGTTTAGGCAGGGTCGAGACCCAGTACTTC,CASSLGRVETQYF,TRBV2,-,-,TRBJ2-5
TGCAGCGTTACTTCCCTCAAAGCGGGATACAATGAGCAGTTCTTC,CSVTSLKAGYNEQFF,TRBV29-1,-,TRBD2,TRBJ2-1
TGTGCCAGCAGCTTAGGGGACCGCCTCGTCAATGAGCAGTTCTTC,CASSLGDRLVNEQFF,TRBV11-3,-,-,TRBJ2-1
TGTGCCAGCAGTTTGACAGGGGACGCCGGGGAGCTGTTTTTT,CASSLTGDAGELFF,TRBV28,once,TRBD1,TRBJ2-2
TGTGCCAGCACCCTAGCGATCAAAAACATTCAGTACTTC,CASTLAIKNIQYF,TRBV2,-,-,TRBJ2-4
TGTGCCAGCTCATCTAGACTAGCGGGAGTCTACAATGAGCAGTTCTTC,CASSSRLAGVYNEQFF,TRBV18,-,TRBD2,TRBJ2-1